This T cell receptor beta chain came from a study of tumour-infiltrating T cells in Burkitt lymphoma. On the study more broadly: The Burkitt lymphoma cohort spanned all epidemiological subtypes. Productive clonality predicted overall and progression-free survival.

Points from the study as a whole: Many Burkitt lymphoma patients shared several public clonotypes.

The CDR3 contains 16 residues. Trimming removed 5 bases from V and 4 bases from J; junction bases left unmatched: 13. Germline lookup yields CDR1 SGHVS and CDR2 FQNEAQ. Notes on this clone: The antigen is unknown.

Libraries were prepared by immunoSEQ multiplex PCR; TCRdb keeps only in-frame clonotypes and omits some of them. Of more than 45,000 clones listed, 30% to 40% were seen once; the top ten hold approximately 2.6%. The rearrangement links TRBV7-8 to TRBJ1-2; the match to TRBD1 covers 7 bases. The sample taken for sequencing was tumor tissue. The TCR originated in a human donor with Burkitt lymphoma. CDR3 region: CASSQYRDSSGYGYTF. CDR3 bases: TGTGCCAGCAGCCAATACAGGGACAGTTCTGGCTATGGCTACACCTTC.